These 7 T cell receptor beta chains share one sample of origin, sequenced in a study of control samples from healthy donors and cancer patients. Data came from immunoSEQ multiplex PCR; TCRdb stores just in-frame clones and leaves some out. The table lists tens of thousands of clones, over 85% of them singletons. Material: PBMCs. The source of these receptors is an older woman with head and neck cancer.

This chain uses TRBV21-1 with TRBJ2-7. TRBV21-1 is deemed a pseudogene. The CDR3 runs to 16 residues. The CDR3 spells CASSKGERQPCYEQYF. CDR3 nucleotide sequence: TGTGCCAGCAGCAAAGGGGAAAGGCAGCCCTGCTACGAGCAGTACTTC.

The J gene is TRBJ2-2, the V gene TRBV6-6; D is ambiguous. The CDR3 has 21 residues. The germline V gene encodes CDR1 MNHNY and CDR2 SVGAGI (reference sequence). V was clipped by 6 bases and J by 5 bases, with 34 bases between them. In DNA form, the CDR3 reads TGTGCCAGCAGCCAACTGAACCCAATATCATTCTATAGGGTCGAAACCGGGGAGCTGTTTTTT. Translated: CASSQLNPISFYRVETGELFF.

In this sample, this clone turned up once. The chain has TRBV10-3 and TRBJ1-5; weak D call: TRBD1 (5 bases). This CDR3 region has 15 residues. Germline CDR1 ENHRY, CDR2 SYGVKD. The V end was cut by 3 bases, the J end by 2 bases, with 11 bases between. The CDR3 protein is CAISDREGGNQPQHF. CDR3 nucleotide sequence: TGTGCCATCAGTGATAGGGAAGGGGGCAATCAGCCCCAGCATTTT.

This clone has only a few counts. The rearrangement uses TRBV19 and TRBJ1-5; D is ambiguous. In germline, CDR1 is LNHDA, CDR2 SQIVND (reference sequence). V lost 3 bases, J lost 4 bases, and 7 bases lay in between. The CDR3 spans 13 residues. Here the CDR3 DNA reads TGTGCCAGTAGTATTGGCCAGAATCAGCCCCAGCATTTT. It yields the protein CASSIGQNQPQHF.

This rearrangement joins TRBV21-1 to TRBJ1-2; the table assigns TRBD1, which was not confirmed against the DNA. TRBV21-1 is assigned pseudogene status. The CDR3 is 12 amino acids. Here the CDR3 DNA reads TGTGCCAGTGAAACAGGGATACATGGCTACACCTTC. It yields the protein CASETGIHGYTF.

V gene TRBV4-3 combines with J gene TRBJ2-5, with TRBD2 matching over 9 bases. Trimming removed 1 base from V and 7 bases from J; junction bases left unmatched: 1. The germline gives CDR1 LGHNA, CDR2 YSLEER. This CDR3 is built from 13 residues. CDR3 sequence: CASSQGREGTQYF. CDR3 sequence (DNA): TGCGCCAGCAGCCAAGGGCGGGAGGGGACCCAGTACTTC.

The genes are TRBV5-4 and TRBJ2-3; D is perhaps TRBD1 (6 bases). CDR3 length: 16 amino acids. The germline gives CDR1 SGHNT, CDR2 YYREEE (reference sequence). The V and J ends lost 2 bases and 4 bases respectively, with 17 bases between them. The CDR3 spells CASSLPIQGMADTQYF. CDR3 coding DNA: TGTGCCAGCAGCTTACCCATTCAGGGGATGGCAGATACGCAGTATTTT.